This T cell receptor beta chain was sequenced for a study of T cells in Graves' hyperthyroidism and ophthalmopathy. Study information: The authors collected peripheral blood at initial diagnosis, before any treatment.

Authors of the study amplified TCR beta CDR3 regions from RNA transcripts. Using the HTBI primer set, a first-round RT-PCR was run on the TCR CDR3. TCRdb re-derived calls from the multiplex PCR reads in MiXCR, one entry per CDR3 protein. Of hundreds of thousands of distinct CDR3 sequences in the sample, under 20% were seen once. The CDR3 consists of 11 residues. The V end was cut by 4 bases, the J end by 6 bases, with 7 bases between. The germline V gene encodes CDR1 SGHAT and CDR2 FQNNGV. The chain couples TRBV11-2 to TRBJ2-7, with D unclear. This TCR was sampled from a woman in her forties or fifties with Graves' hyperthyroidism that later progressed to Graves' ophthalmopathy. Sequences were obtained from blood. CDR3 sequence (DNA): TGTGCCAGCAGCTCCTTCTGCGAGCAGTACTTC. Its translation: CASSSFCEQYF. The variable domain in full, completed from reference TRBV11-2 and TRBJ2-7, reads EAGVAQSPRYKIIEKRQSVAFWCNPISGHATLYWYQQILGQGPKLLIQFQNNGVVDDSQLPKDRFSAERLKGVDSTLKIQPAKLEDSAVYLCASSSFCEQYFGPGTRLTVT.